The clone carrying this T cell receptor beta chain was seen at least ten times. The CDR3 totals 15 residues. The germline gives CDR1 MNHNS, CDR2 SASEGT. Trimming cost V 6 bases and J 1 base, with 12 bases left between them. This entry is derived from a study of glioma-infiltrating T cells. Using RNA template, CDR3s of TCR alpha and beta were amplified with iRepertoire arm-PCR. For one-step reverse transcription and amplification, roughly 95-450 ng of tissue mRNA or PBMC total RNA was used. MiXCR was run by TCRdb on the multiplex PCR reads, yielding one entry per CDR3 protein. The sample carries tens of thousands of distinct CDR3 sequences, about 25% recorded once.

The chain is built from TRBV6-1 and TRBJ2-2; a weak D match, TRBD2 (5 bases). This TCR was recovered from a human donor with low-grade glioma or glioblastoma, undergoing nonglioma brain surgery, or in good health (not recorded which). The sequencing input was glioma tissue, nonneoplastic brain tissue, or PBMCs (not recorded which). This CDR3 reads CASRQGLMNTGELFF. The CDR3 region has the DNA TGTGCCAGCAGACAAGGACTGATGAACACCGGGGAGCTGTTTTTT.